The next 6 T cell receptor beta chains were all read from a single sample in a study of CD8 T cells in ankylosing spondylitis. Study-level findings and limits: It appeared that ankylosing spondylitis blood was characterized by a TCR beta motif of fewer than ten highly homologous variants.

These receptors lack a known antigen. TCRdb redid the calling of the 5' RACE reads with MiXCR, one entry per CDR3 protein. The sample includes roughly 470,000 distinct CDR3 sequences, 25% to 30% seen only once; the top ten take under 0.9%. Sequences were obtained from blood, either unsorted or a sorted T cell fraction (not recorded which). The receptor source for this set is a male donor with ankylosing spondylitis.

This rearrangement joins TRBV15 to TRBJ1-1; no definite D call. The CDR3 loop spans 17 amino acids. Trimming removed 0 bases from V and 3 bases from J, with 17 bases in between. Germline V gives CDR1 LNHNV, CDR2 YYDKDF (reference sequence). CDR3 nucleotides: TGTGCCACCAGCAGAGATAACTACCTTACCGTGGACACTGAAGCTTTCTTT. Its protein product is CATSRDNYLTVDTEAFF.

This clonotype was observed a handful of times. This chain links TRBV7-9 with TRBJ2-1, with D tentatively TRBD2 (5 bases). Deletions cut 3 bases from V and 12 bases from J, with 21 bases between. Germline V CDR1 and CDR2: SEHNR, FQNEAQ (reference sequence). There are 15 residues in the CDR3. The CDR3 coding sequence is TGTGCCAGCAGCTTGGTAGAAGGTCCGAGGGTTGTGCAGTTCTTC. Protein product: CASSLVEGPRVVQFF.

This chain uses TRBV7-9 with TRBJ1-1; D possibly corresponds to TRBD1 (5 bases). The CDR3 consists of 15 residues. The ends were cut back, 0 bases at V and 5 bases at J, with 13 bases in the middle. Per the germline V gene, CDR1 is SEHNR and CDR2 is FQNEAQ (reference sequence). Written as DNA, the CDR3 is TGTGCCAGCAGCTTAGCTGAAGGGGCCTGGACTGAAGCTTTCTTT. This translates into CASSLAEGAWTEAFF.

The chain uses TRBV20-1 and TRBJ1-2; no clear D. The V gene's germline CDR1 is DFQATT and CDR2 SNEGSKA (reference sequence). Trimming left V 2 bases short and J 6 bases short, with 13 bases between. The CDR3 is 13 amino acids. CDR3 loop: CSARPWAVDGYTF. The CDR3 nucleotides are TGCAGTGCTAGACCCTGGGCAGTTGATGGCTACACCTTC.

The chain combines TRBV18 with TRBJ2-1, with 7 nucleotides matching TRBD2. CDR3 length equals 16 residues. Trimming removed 6 bases from V and 2 bases from J; junction bases left unmatched: 10. Germline-derived CDR1 and CDR2 are KGHSH and LQKENI. The CDR3 coding sequence is TGTGCCAGCTCCGCTATTAAAAGCGGGGCCTACAATGAGCAGTTCTTC. Translation gives CASSAIKSGAYNEQFF.

The chain links TRBV10-1 to TRBJ2-4; D uncertain. The CDR3 sequence is 15 residues long. The V gene lost 0 bases and the J gene lost 3 bases, with 9 bases spanning the gap. Germline values: CDR1 WNHNN, CDR2 SYGVQD (reference sequence). CDR3 region: CASSESGSNKNIQYF. In DNA, the CDR3 is TGCGCCAGCAGTGAGTCGGGCAGTAACAAAAACATTCAGTACTTC.